Detailed here is one T cell receptor beta chain. The antigen is not known. At one end, the junction sequence differs from germline, possibly due to a read error. cDNA libraries of TCR beta carried unique molecular identifiers. TCRdb analysed the PCR reads with MiXCR anew, one entry per CDR3 protein. This sample has 500,000 to 600,000 distinct CDR3 sequences, with roughly 47% found just once. The data derive from a study of post-analysis software for immune sequencing data. Whole-study results and caveats: Included in a set of about five TRBV segments more frequent in patients than controls were TRBV5-6, TRBV5-1 and TRBV20-1. F-measure co-clustering was strong for batch-matched samples.

Germline values: CDR1 LNHNV, CDR2 YYDKDF (reference sequence). The CDR3 runs 16 residues. The chain links TRBV15 to TRBJ2-3; 11 bases are shared with TRBD2. The source is a girl aged 5-17 years with multiple sclerosis. The sequencing sample was made of blood. CDR3 coding DNA: TGTACCACCAGCAGAGATCGTAGCGGGGGGGCCGATACGCAGTATTTT. The encoded protein is CTTSRDRSGGADTQYF.